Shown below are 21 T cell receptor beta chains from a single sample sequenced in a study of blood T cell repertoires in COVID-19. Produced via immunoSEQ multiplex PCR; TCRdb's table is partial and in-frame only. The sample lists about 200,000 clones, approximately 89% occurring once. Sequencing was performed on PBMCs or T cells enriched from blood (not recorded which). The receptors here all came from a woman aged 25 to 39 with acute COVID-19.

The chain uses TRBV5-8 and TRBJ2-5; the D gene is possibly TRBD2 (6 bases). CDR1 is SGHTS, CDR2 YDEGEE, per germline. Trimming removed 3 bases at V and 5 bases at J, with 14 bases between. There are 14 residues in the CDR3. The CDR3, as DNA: TGTGCCAGCAGCTGGGAGGCGTCGGGGGAGACCCAGTACTTC. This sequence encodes CASSWEASGETQYF.

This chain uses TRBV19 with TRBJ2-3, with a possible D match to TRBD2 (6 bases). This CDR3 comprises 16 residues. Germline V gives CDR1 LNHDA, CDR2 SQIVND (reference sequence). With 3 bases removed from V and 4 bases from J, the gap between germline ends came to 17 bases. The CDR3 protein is CASSMRRLGVADTQYF. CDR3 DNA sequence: TGTGCCAGTAGTATGAGAAGACTAGGTGTCGCAGATACGCAGTATTTT.

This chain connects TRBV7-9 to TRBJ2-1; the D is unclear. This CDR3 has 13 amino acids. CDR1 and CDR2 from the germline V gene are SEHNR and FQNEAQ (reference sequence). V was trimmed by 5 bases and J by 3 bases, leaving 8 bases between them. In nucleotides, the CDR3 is TGTGCCAGCAGCCATCGGTACTACAATGAGCAGTTCTTC. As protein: CASSHRYYNEQFF.

The DNA of the CDR3 is TGTGCCAGCAGCCGGGGCGCCCCCCTCGAGCAGTACTTC. Amino acids: CASSRGAPLEQYF. J is TRBJ2-7 and V is TRBV3-1 (or the pseudogene TRBV3-2), with D possibly TRBD1 on 5 matching bases. Germline CDR1 LGHDT, CDR2 YNNKEL (reference sequence). Deletions cut 4 bases from V and 6 bases from J, with 13 bases between. The CDR3 runs to 13 residues.

Here the CDR3 DNA reads TGTGCCAGCAGCCTCAGGGCGAACTATGGCTACACCTTC. This encodes CASSLRANYGYTF. J is TRBJ1-2 and V is TRBV14; TRBD1 might be the D (5 bases). This CDR3 has 13 amino acids. The V and J ends lost 4 bases and 2 bases respectively, with 8 bases between them. Germline V gene sequence: CDR1 SGHDN, CDR2 FVKESK.

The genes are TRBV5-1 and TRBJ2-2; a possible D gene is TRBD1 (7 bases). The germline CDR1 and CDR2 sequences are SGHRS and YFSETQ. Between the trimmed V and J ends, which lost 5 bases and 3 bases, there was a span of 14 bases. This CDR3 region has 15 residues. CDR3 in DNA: TGCGCCAGCAGAACGGGGGACAGCTACACCGGGGAGCTGTTTTTT. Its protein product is CASRTGDSYTGELFF.

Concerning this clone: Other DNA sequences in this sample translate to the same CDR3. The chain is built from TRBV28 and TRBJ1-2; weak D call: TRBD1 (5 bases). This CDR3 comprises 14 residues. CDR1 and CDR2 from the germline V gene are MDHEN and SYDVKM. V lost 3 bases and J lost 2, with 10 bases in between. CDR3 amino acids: CASSLGQGNYGYTF. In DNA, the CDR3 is TGTGCCAGCAGTTTGGGGCAGGGAAACTATGGCTACACCTTC.

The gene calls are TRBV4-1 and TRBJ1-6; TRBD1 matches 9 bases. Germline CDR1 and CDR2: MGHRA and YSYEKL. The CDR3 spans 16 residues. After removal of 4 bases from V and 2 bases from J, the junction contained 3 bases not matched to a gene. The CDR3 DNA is TGCGCCAGCAGCCCTAGACAGGGGGCCTATAATTCACCCCTCCACTTT. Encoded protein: CASSPRQGAYNSPLHF.

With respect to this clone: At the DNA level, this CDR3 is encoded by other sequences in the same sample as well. The CDR3 reads CAISESGRGYEQYF. CDR3 nucleotide sequence: TGTGCCATCAGTGAGTCGGGGAGGGGCTACGAGCAGTACTTC. The chain couples TRBV10-3 to TRBJ2-7; TRBD2 matches 7 bases. This CDR3 contains 14 residues. The ends lost 0 bases at V and 3 bases at J; junction bases unmatched: 2. Germline CDR1 ENHRY, CDR2 SYGVKD.

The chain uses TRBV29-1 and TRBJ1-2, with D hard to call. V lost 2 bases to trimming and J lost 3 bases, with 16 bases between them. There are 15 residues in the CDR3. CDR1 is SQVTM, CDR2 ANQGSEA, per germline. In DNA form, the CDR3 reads TGCAGCGTTGAACTCACGGGATTAGGAGACTATGGCTACACCTTC. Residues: CSVELTGLGDYGYTF. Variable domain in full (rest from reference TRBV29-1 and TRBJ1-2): SAVISQKPSRDICQRGTSLTIQCQVDSQVTMMFWYRQQPGQSLTLIATANQGSEATYESGFVIDKFPISRPNLTFSTLTVSNMSPEDSSIYLCSVELTGLGDYGYTFGSGTRLTVV.

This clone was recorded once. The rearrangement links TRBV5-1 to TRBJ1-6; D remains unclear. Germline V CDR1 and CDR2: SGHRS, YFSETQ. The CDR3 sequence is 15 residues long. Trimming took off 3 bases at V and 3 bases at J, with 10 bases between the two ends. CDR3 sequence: CASSYETLYNSPLHF. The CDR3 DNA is TGCGCCAGCAGCTACGAGACACTCTATAATTCACCCCTCCACTTT.

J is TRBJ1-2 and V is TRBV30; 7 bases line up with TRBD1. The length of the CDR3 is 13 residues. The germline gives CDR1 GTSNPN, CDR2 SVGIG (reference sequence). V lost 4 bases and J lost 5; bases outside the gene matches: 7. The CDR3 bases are TGTGCCTGGACCAAGGGGGCGCGGTATGGCTACACCTTC. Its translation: CAWTKGARYGYTF.

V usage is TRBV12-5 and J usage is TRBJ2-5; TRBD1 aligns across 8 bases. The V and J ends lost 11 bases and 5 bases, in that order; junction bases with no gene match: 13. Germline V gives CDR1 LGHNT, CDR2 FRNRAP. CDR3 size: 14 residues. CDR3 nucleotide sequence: TGTGCTTGGCCTAGCCAGGGGGCTGGGGAGACCCAGTACTTC. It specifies CAWPSQGAGETQYF.

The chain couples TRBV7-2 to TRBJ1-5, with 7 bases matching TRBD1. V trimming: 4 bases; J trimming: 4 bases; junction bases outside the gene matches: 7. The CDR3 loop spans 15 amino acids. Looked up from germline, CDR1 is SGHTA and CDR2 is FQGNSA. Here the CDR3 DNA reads TGTGCCAGCAGCTCTACGACAGGGTTGAATCAGCCCCAGCATTTT. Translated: CASSSTTGLNQPQHF.

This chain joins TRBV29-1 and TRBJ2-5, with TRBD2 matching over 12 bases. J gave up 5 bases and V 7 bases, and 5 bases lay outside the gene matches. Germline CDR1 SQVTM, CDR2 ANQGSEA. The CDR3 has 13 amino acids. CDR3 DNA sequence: TGCAGCGGATCTAGCGGGGGGGCGGAGACCCAGTACTTC. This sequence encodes CSGSSGGAETQYF. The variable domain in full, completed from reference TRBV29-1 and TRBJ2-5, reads SAVISQKPSRDICQRGTSLTIQCQVDSQVTMMFWYRQQPGQSLTLIATANQGSEATYESGFVIDKFPISRPNLTFSTLTVSNMSPEDSSIYLCSGSSGGAETQYFGPGTRLLVL.

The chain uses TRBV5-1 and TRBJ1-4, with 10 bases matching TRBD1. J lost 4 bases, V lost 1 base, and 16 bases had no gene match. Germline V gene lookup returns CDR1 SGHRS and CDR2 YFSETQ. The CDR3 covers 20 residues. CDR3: CASSLTRDRGRVRRNEKLFF. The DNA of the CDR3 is TGCGCCAGCAGCTTGACCCGGGACAGGGGAAGGGTGCGTCGTAATGAAAAACTGTTTTTT.

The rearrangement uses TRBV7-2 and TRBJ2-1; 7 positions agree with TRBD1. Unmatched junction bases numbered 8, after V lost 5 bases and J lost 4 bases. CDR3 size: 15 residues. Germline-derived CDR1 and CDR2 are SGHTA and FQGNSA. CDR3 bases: TGTGCCAGCAGCCTACAGGGACAGCTATACAATGAGCAGTTCTTC. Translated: CASSLQGQLYNEQFF.

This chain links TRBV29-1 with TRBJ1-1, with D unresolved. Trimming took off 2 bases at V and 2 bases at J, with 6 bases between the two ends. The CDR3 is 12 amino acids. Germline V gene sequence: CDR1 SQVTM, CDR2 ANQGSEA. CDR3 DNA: TGCAGCGTTGAACAGGTAAACACTGAAGCTTTCTTT. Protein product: CSVEQVNTEAFF.

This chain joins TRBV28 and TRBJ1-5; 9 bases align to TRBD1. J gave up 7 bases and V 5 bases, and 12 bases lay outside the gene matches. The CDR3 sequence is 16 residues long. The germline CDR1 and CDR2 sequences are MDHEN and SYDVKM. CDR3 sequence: CASSRQPGQGFQPQHF. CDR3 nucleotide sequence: TGTGCCAGCAGTCGCCAGCCGGGACAGGGTTTCCAGCCCCAGCATTTT.

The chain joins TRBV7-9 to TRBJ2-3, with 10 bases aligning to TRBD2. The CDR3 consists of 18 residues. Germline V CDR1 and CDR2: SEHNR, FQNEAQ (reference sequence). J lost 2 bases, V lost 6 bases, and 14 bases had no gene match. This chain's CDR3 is CASSDSPLAGEPTDTQYF. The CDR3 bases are TGTGCCAGCAGTGATAGTCCCCTAGCGGGGGAGCCCACAGATACGCAGTATTTT.

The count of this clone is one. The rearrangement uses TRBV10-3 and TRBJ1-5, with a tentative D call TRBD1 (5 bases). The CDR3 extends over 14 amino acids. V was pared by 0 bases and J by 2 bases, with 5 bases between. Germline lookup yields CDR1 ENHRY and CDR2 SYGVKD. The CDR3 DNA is TGTGCCATCAGTGAGTCGACAGGCAATCAGCCCCAGCATTTT. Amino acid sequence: CAISESTGNQPQHF.